These 19 T cell receptor beta chains originate from one sample sequenced in a study of shared clonotypes between healthy human individuals. TCRdb keeps only in-frame clones here, not all; method: immunoSEQ multiplex PCR. This table holds around 2,000,000 clones, around 95% found once. The sequencing input was naive CD4+ T cells sorted from blood. Subset of the sample: CD45RA+ positively selected. The source of these receptors is a man aged 18 to 30 in good health.

CDR3 nucleotide sequence: TGTGCCAGCAGTAAATGGACTAGCGGGGGGAACAATGAGCAGTTCTTC. Its protein is CASSKWTSGGNNEQFF. This chain connects TRBV27 to TRBJ2-1, with 14 bases that match TRBD2. This CDR3 comprises 16 residues. V shed 5 bases and J 5 bases; nucleotides not matched to a gene: 5. Looked up from germline, CDR1 is MNHEY and CDR2 is SMNVEV (reference sequence).

The chain has TRBV7-8 and TRBJ2-2; D call uncertain. V lost 5 bases to trimming and J lost 4 bases, with 8 bases between them. CDR3 size: 13 residues. Per the germline V gene, CDR1 is SGHVS and CDR2 is FQNEAQ. The CDR3 loop is CASSRWGTGELFF. CDR3 DNA: TGTGCCAGCAGCCGTTGGGGCACCGGGGAGCTGTTTTTT.

The chain joins TRBV28 to TRBJ1-1; TRBD1 might be the D (6 bases). CDR3 size: 17 residues. The germline V gene has CDR1 MDHEN and CDR2 SYDVKM. The ends were cut back, 3 bases at V and 4 bases at J, with 21 bases in the middle. In nucleotides, the CDR3 is TGTGCCAGCAGTTTCCCCATCTCAGACAGGAGGATCACTGAAGCTTTCTTT. This sequence encodes CASSFPISDRRITEAFF. The full variable domain, completed using reference TRBV28 and TRBJ1-1, is DVKVTQSSRYLVKRTGEKVFLECVQDMDHENMFWYRQDPGLGLRLIYFSYDVKMKEKGDIPEGYSVSREKKERFSLILESASTNQTSMYLCASSFPISDRRITEAFFGQGTRLTVV.

This chain joins TRBV5-1 and TRBJ2-3; 7 bases are a match to TRBD2. CDR1 SGHRS and CDR2 YFSETQ come from the germline V gene. CDR3 length equals 14 residues. J was trimmed by 1 base and V by 2 bases; bases with no gene match: 1. The CDR3 sequence is CASSFLAGTDTQYF. The DNA for the CDR3 is TGCGCCAGCAGCTTCCTAGCGGGCACAGATACGCAGTATTTT.

This clone has just one count. This chain links TRBV5-8 with TRBJ1-5; 7 positions agree with TRBD1. The CDR3 runs 15 residues. V lost 0 bases to trimming and J lost 5 bases; unmatched junction nucleotides: 5. The germline gives CDR1 SGHTS, CDR2 YDEGEE. The CDR3 DNA reads as TGTGCCAGCAGCTTGGGACAGGGATTGTATCAGCCCCAGCATTTT. It specifies CASSLGQGLYQPQHF.

The rearrangement links TRBV14 to TRBJ2-7, with TRBD2 identical over 10 bases. The CDR3 extends over 14 amino acids. Trimming took 6 bases from V and 4 from J; bases not matched to a gene: 6. Germline loops: CDR1 SGHDN, CDR2 FVKESK. In DNA form, the CDR3 reads TGTGCCAGCAGTCCCACTAGCGGGGTTTACGAGCAGTACTTC. It encodes CASSPTSGVYEQYF.

The rearrangement joins TRBV29-1 to TRBJ2-1; TRBD2 agrees at 9 bases. Germline loops: CDR1 SQVTM, CDR2 ANQGSEA. CDR3 length equals 12 residues. J was trimmed by 5 bases and V by 6 bases; bases with no gene match: 2. CDR3 protein: CSVIAGDNEQFF. In DNA form, the CDR3 reads TGCAGCGTAATAGCGGGAGACAATGAGCAGTTCTTC.

The chain couples TRBV7-6 to TRBJ2-3; 11 bases agree with TRBD2. Trimming removed 1 base from V and 2 bases from J; junction bases left unmatched: 5. This CDR3 comprises 17 residues. The germline V gene encodes CDR1 SGHVS and CDR2 FNYEAQ. CDR3 loop: CASSLGTSGRTTDTQYF. CDR3 DNA: TGTGCCAGCAGCTTAGGTACTAGCGGGAGAACCACAGATACGCAGTATTTT.

The genes are TRBV7-9 and TRBJ1-4; no clear D gene. The CDR3 has 17 amino acids. Germline values: CDR1 SEHNR, CDR2 FQNEAQ (reference sequence). With 2 bases removed from V and 4 bases from J, the gap between germline ends came to 17 bases. CDR3 residues: CASSLTRVGGINEKLFF. The CDR3 DNA sequence: TGTGCCAGCAGCTTAACCCGCGTGGGAGGAATTAATGAAAAACTGTTTTTT.

This chain uses TRBV7-2 with TRBJ2-3; 9 bases align to TRBD1. The CDR3 spans 14 residues. The V gene end was trimmed by 5 bases and the J gene end by 8 bases; junction bases not matched to a gene: 8. Germline CDR1 reads SGHTA; CDR2 reads FQGNSA. In nucleotides, the CDR3 is TGTGCCAGCAGCCGAACAGGGGGCGGAAGTACGCAGTATTTT. It is translated as CASSRTGGGSTQYF. Full variable domain (missing parts from reference TRBV7-2 and TRBJ2-3): GAGVSQSPSNKVTEKGKDVELRCDPISGHTALYWYRQSLGQGLEFLIYFQGNSAPDKSGLPSDRFSAERTGGSVSTLTIQRTQQEDSAVYLCASSRTGGGSTQYFGPGTRLTVL.

On this clone: A junction boundary mismatches the germline segment, possibly from a read error. The chain is built from TRBV7-2 and TRBJ1-6; the D is unclear. This CDR3 has 15 residues. The germline V gene has CDR1 SGHTA and CDR2 FQGNSA. The CDR3 loop reads CASSLAAGPHSPLHF. The DNA for the CDR3 is TGTGCCAGCAGCCTAGCCGCAGGACCTCATTCACCCCTCCACTTT.

J is TRBJ1-4 and V is TRBV5-8, with TRBD1 matching over 10 bases. The V gene end was trimmed by 3 bases and the J gene end by 8 bases; junction bases not matched to a gene: 10. Germline CDR1 is SGHTS and CDR2 is YDEGEE. The CDR3 runs 16 residues. The DNA of the CDR3 is TGTGCCAGCAGCTGGCCGGGACAGGGGAGGGAGGAAAAACTGTTTTTT. This translates into CASSWPGQGREEKLFF.

Remarks on this clone: Other DNA sequences in the sample encode the same CDR3. V and J are TRBV14 and TRBJ1-2; 7 bases line up with TRBD1. V dropped 4 bases and J dropped 2; count of bases not matched to a gene: 1. CDR3 length equals 13 residues. Germline assignment: CDR1 SGHDN and CDR2 FVKESK. CDR3: CASSPGQNYGYTF. CDR3 nucleotides: TGTGCCAGCAGCCCGGGACAGAACTATGGCTACACCTTC. The full variable domain, with the rest looked up from reference TRBV14 and TRBJ1-2, is EAGVTQFPSHSVIEKGQTVTLRCDPISGHDNLYWYRRVMGKEIKFLLHFVKESKQDESGMPNNRFLAERTGGTYSTLKVQPAELEDSGVYFCASSPGQNYGYTFGSGTRLTVV.

The chain is built from TRBV7-2 and TRBJ2-3, with 9 bases identical to TRBD2. Unmatched junction bases numbered 10, after V lost 3 bases and J lost 0 bases. The CDR3 totals 18 residues. Germline V gene lookup returns CDR1 SGHTA and CDR2 FQGNSA. CDR3 protein: CASSFGGGVDLSTDTQYF. As DNA, the CDR3 is TGTGCCAGCAGCTTTGGCGGGGGGGTAGATCTTAGCACAGATACGCAGTATTTT.

The chain has TRBV5-6 and TRBJ2-4; D gene unclear. Trimming shortened V by 4 bases and J by 0 bases, and 8 bases separated the two germline ends. Germline assignment: CDR1 SGHDT and CDR2 YYEEEE. The CDR3 extends over 14 amino acids. The CDR3 sequence is CASSAYLAKNIQYF. The DNA of the CDR3 is TGTGCCAGCAGCGCGTATCTAGCCAAAAACATTCAGTACTTC.

With respect to this clone: At the DNA level, this CDR3 is encoded by other sequences in the same sample as well. The J gene is TRBJ1-1, the V gene TRBV30; D gene uncertain. The CDR3 totals 12 residues. Between the trimmed V and J ends, which lost 3 bases and 0 bases, there was a span of 5 bases. Germline V CDR1 and CDR2: GTSNPN, SVGIG (reference sequence). The CDR3 DNA sequence: TGTGCCTGGAGGAGTATGAACACTGAAGCTTTCTTT. Translation: CAWRSMNTEAFF.

To note about this clone: Because the CDR3's place on the DNA is in doubt, the DNA is left out and the CDR3 is given as listed by TCRdb. The chain employs TRBV28 and TRBJ1-2; the table's D call, TRBD1, was not checked against the DNA. Looked up from germline, CDR1 is MDHEN and CDR2 is SYDVKM. With termini counted, the CDR3 has 14 amino acids. The chain's CDR3 is CASSFLAGNYGYTF.

The chain has TRBV9 and TRBJ1-6; D is ambiguous. This CDR3 has 14 residues. Between the trimmed V and J ends, which lost 0 bases and 7 bases, there was a span of 8 bases. The germline gives CDR1 SGDLS, CDR2 YYNGEE. Here the CDR3 reads CASSVATANSPLHF. The CDR3 nucleotides read TGTGCCAGCAGCGTAGCTACAGCAAATTCACCCCTCCACTTT.

The chain employs TRBV28 and TRBJ1-5; 8 bases map to TRBD1. V dropped 5 bases and J dropped 2; count of bases not matched to a gene: 5. CDR3 length: 15 amino acids. Germline CDR1 MDHEN, CDR2 SYDVKM. CDR3 in amino acids: CASSLDRARNQPQHF. CDR3 in DNA: TGTGCCAGCAGTCTGGACAGGGCGCGCAATCAGCCCCAGCATTTT.